This T cell receptor beta chain was recovered during a study of neoadjuvant nivolumab and ipilimumab in lung cancer. Study-wide points: From pretherapy to surgery, tumor richness and clonality rose with dual therapy. Only a single major-pathologic-response sample was available for clonality analysis. A small number of samples were TCR sequenced.

As to this clone: Its antigen is not known.

Produced via immunoSEQ multiplex PCR; TCRdb's table is partial and in-frame only. The repertoire holds more than 1,200 clones, with about 80% as singletons. The TCR originated in an adult with non-small cell lung cancer. Specimen: tumor tissue, collected before neoadjuvant nivolumab, alone or with ipilimumab.

CDR3 nucleotide sequence: TGTGCCAGCAGCTCCCGGACTGCCTTAGATACGCAGTATTTT. It translates to CASSSRTALDTQYF. This sequence joins TRBV7-3 and TRBJ2-3, with D tentatively TRBD2 (5 bases). CDR3 length: 14 residues. In germline, CDR1 is SGHTA, CDR2 FQGTGA. With 4 bases removed from V and 5 bases from J, the gap between germline ends came to 13 bases.